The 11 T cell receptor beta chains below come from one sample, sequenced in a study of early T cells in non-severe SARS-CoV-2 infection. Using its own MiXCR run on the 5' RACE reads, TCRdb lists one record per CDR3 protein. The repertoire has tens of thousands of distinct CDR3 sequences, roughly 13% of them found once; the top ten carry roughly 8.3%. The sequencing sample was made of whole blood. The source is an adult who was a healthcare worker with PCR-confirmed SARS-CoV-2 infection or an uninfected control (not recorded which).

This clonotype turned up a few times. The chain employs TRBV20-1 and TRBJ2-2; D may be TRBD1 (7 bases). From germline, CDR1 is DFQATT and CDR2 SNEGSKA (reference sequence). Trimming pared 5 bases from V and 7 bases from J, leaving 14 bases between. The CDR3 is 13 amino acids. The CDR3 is CSARTRGDGELFF. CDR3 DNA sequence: TGCAGTGCTCGTACCAGGGGGGACGGGGAGCTGTTTTTT.

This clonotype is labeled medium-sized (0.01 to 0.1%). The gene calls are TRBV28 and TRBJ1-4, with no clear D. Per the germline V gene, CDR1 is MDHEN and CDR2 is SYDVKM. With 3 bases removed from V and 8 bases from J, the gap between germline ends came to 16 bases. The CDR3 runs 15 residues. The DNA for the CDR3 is TGTGCCAGCAGTTTTGACCCTCGGGGAATAGAAAAACTGTTTTTT. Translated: CASSFDPRGIEKLFF.

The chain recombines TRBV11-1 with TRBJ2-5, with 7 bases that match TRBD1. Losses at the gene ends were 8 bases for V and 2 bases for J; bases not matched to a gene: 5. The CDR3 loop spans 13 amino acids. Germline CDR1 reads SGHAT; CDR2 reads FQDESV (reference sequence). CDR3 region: CASGYRGQETQYF. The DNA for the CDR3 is TGTGCCAGCGGATACAGGGGACAAGAGACCCAGTACTTC.

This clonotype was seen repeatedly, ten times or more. In nucleotides, the CDR3 is TGTGCCACCAGCCGACACGGAAACACTGAAGCTTTCTTT. Amino acid sequence: CATSRHGNTEAFF. V is TRBV24-1 and J is TRBJ1-1; D ambiguous. The germline V gene encodes CDR1 KGHDR and CDR2 SFDVKD. V was cut by 7 bases and J by 2 bases, with 10 bases left in between. This CDR3 has 13 residues.

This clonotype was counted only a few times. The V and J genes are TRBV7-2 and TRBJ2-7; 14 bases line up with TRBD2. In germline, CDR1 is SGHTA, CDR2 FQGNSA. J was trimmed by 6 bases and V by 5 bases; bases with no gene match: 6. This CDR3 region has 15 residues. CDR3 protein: CASSMTSGREGEQYF. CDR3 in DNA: TGTGCCAGCAGCATGACTAGCGGGAGGGAGGGCGAGCAGTACTTC. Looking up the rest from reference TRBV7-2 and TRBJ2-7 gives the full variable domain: GAGVSQSPSNKVTEKGKDVELRCDPISGHTALYWYRQSLGQGLEFLIYFQGNSAPDKSGLPSDRFSAERTGGSVSTLTIQRTQQEDSAVYLCASSMTSGREGEQYFGPGTRLTVT.

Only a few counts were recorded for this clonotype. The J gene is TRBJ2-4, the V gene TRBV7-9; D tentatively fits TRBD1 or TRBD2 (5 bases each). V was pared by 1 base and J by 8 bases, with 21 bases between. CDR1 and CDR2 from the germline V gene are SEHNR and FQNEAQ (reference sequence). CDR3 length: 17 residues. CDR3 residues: CASSLGGRGRGEHIQYF. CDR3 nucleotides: TGTGCCAGCAGCTTAGGGGGCCGGGGTCGCGGTGAACACATTCAGTACTTC.

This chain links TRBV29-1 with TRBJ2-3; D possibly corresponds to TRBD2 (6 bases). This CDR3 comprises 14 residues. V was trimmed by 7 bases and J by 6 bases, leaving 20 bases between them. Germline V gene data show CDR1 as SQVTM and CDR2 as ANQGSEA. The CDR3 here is CSGGTPNVADTQYF. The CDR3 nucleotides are TGCAGCGGGGGGACTCCCAATGTTGCGGATACGCAGTATTTT.

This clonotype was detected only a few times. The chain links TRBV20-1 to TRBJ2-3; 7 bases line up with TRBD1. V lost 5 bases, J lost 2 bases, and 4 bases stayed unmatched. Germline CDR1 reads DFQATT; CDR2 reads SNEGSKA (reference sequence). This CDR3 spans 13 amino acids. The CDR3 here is CSAWDSSTDTQYF. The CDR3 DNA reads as TGCAGTGCTTGGGACAGCTCCACAGATACGCAGTATTTT.

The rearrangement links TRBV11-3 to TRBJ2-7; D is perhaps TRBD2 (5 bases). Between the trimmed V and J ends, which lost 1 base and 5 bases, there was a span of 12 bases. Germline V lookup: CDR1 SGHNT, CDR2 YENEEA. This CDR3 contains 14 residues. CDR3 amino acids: CASSLGRGSNEQYF. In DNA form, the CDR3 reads TGTGCCAGCAGCTTAGGCAGAGGGAGCAACGAGCAGTACTTC.

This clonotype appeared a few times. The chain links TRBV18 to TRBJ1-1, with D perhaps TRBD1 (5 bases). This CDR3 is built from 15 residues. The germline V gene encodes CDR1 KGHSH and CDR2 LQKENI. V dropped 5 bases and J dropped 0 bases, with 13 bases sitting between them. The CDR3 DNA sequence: TGTGCCAGCTCATCGGGGGAGTTTCTGAACACTGAAGCTTTCTTT. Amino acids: CASSSGEFLNTEAFF.

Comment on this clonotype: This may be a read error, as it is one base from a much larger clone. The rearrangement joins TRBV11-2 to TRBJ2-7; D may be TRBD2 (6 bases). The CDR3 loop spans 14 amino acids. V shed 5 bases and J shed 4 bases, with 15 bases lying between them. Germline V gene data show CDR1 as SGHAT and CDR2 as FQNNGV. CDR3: CASSLARGKYEQYF. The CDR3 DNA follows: TGTGCCAGCAGCCTAGCGAGAGGGAAGTACGAGCAGTACTTC.